This TCR beta chain emerged from a study of T-cell memory formation after mild COVID-19 listed by TCRdb under 2021. Notes on the research overall: Most TCR sequence clusters were specific to one of the two donors. Two young, previously healthy adult volunteers, one female and one male, were included in the cohort. In two donors, T-cell clones that expanded and contracted after mild COVID-19 were tracked by sequencing TCRalpha and TCRbeta repertoires over time. Overall study outcomes, separate from this receptor: Whether the second-wave clones peaking on day 37 were SARS-CoV-2 specific was not confirmed. Contracting CD4+ clones appeared mostly in the CM and EM memory subsets, whereas CD8+ clones were enriched in EMRA. Balanced CD4/CD8 phenotypes were observed for clones contracting from day 15 to 85, whereas a bias towards CD4+ was observed for a second wave of clones expanding from day 15 to 37. The study covered only a couple of mild cases, and larger cohorts including severe cases with pre-infection samples were considered necessary. Some responding clones were detected in pre-infection memory, which suggested that pre-existing cross-reactive memory T cells had joined the SARS-CoV-2 response.

Ficoll-Paque density gradient centrifugation was the method used to isolate PBMCs. On this clonotype itself: Its antigen remains undetermined. Base qualities are not provided; no much larger clone lies one nucleotide away.

CDR1 and CDR2 are drawn from the germline V gene (reference sequence): LGHDT, YNNKEL. The junction shows trimming of 3 bases on V and 7 bases on J, plus 13 bases between the germline ends. Reading from cysteine to phenylalanine, the CDR3 counts 15 amino acids. Just CDR3 DNA is preserved here, 45 bases in frame from base 1. The instrument given in TCRdb is Illumina NovaSeq 6000. Using 5'RACE with constant-segment primers, TCRalpha and TCRbeta cDNA libraries were constructed, with sample barcodes and unique molecular identifiers added in the process. Trizol reagent was used to extract RNA from every sample. The libraries were amplified in two PCR steps, and the second step added a second sample barcode and Illumina TruSeq adapters. Sequencing of the libraries was done on an Illumina NovaSeq, producing 2 x 150 bp paired-end reads. In the original analysis: With migec v1.2.7, reads were demultiplexed and then collapsed into UMI-guided consensus sequences. Using mixcr v2.1.11, UMI consensuses were aligned to TRA and TRB V and J templates and then assembled into clonotypes. Expanded or contracted clonotypes were those called significant by both edgeR and NoisET, with noise models trained on biological replicates. For edgeR calls, the thresholds were a false discovery rate-adjusted p below 0.01 and a log2 fold-change of 1. As an exploratory analysis of dynamics, max-normalized trajectories of the 1000 most abundant clonotypes were examined by PCA with hierarchical clustering. Separately sequenced CD4+ and CD8+ repertoires were used to assign the CD4 or CD8 phenotype of responding clones. TCRdb passed the public sequencing reads through fastp at Q25 and MiXCR, retaining productive beta sequences. Each entry merges the rows of one CDR3 protein and shows their most common DNA and genes. TCRdb's processing, not the study's, gives the V and J calls here. The sample table records 550,000 to 700,000 distinct CDR3 sequences; around 15% of these occur just once. Roughly 7.7% of the sample rests with the top ten.

Sequenced: PBMCs or a T cell subset sorted from them (not recorded which). The clonotype originates from an adult woman who had mild COVID-19 (a few samples of this study predate the infection). The sample titles of this study are shuffled in the database, so cell type and time point are left out; the donor was told from shared clones. Recombination linked TRBV3-1 to TRBJ1-6; a weak D assignment points to TRBD1 (6 bases agree). The base sequence is TGTGCCAGCAGCCAGGGGGACATTGGGAATTCACCCCTCCACTTT. Translation gives CASSQGDIGNSPLHF.